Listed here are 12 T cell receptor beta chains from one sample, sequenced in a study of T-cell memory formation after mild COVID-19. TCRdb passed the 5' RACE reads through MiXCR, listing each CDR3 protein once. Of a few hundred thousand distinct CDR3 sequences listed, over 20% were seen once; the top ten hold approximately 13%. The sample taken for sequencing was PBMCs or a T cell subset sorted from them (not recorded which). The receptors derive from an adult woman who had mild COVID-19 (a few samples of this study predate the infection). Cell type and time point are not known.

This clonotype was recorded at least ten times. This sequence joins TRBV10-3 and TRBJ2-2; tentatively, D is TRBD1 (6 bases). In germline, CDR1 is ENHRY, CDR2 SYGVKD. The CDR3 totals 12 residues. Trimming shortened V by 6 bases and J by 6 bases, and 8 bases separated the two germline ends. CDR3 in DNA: TGTGCCATCAGCCCAGGGGCCGGGGAGCTGTTTTTT. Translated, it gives CAISPGAGELFF.

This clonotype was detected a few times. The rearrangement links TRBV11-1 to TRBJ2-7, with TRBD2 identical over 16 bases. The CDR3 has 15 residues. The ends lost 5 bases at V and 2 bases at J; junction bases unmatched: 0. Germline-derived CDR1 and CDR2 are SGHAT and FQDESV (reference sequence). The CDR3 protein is CASSGTSGRAYEQYF. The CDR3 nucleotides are TGTGCCAGCAGCGGGACTAGCGGGAGGGCCTACGAGCAGTACTTC.

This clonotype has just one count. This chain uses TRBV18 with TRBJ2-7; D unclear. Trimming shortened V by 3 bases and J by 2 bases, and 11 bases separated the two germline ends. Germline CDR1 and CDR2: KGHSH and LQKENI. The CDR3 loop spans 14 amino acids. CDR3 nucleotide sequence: TGTGCCAGCTCACCTCGATCTGGGCCCTACGAGCAGTACTTC. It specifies CASSPRSGPYEQYF.

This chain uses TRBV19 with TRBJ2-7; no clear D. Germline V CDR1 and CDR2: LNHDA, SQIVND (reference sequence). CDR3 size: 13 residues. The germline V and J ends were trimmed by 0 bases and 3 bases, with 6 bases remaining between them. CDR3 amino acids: CASSIDDGYEQYF. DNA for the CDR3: TGTGCCAGTAGTATAGATGATGGCTACGAGCAGTACTTC.

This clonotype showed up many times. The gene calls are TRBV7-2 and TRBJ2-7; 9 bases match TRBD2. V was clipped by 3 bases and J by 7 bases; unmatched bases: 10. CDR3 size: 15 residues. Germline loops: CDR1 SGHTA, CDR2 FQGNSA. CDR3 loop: CASSFPSGISGEQYF. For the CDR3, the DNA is TGTGCCAGCAGCTTCCCTAGCGGGATCTCTGGGGAGCAGTACTTC.

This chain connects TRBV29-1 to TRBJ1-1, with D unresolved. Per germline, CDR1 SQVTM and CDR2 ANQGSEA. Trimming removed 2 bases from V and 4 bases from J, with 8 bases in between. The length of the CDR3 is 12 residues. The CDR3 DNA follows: TGCAGCGTTGAAAGAGAAACCACTGAAGCTTTCTTT. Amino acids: CSVERETTEAFF.

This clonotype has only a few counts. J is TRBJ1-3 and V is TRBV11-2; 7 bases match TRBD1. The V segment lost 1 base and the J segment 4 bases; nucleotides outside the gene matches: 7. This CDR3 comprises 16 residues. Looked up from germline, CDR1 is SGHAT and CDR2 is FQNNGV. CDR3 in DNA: TGTGCCAGCAGCTTAGGGGGACAGAGGAAGGGAAACACCATATATTTT. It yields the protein CASSLGGQRKGNTIYF.

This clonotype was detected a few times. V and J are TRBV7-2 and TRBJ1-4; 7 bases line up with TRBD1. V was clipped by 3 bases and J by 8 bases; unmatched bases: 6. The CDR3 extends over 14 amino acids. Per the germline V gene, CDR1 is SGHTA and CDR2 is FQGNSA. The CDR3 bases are TGTGCCAGCAGCTTTCAGGGGGGACGGGAAAAACTGTTTTTT. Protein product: CASSFQGGREKLFF.

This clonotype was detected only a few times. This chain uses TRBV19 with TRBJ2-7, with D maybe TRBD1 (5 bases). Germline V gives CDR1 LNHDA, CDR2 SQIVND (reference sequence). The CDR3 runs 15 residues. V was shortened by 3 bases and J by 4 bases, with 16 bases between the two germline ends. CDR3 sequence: CASSMLGLVEYEQYF. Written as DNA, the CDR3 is TGTGCCAGTAGTATGTTGGGGCTCGTAGAATACGAGCAGTACTTC.

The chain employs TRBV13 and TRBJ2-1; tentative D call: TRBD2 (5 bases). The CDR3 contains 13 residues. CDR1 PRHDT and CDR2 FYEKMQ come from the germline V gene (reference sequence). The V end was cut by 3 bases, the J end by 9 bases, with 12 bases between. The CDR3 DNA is TGTGCCAGCAGCTTGAGCAGAGGAGGTGAGCAGTTCTTC. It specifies CASSLSRGGEQFF.

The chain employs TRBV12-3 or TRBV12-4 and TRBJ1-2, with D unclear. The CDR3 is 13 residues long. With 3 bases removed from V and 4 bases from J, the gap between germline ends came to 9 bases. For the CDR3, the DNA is TGTGCCAGCAGTTTGACGGAGTCCTATGGCTACACCTTC. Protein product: CASSLTESYGYTF.

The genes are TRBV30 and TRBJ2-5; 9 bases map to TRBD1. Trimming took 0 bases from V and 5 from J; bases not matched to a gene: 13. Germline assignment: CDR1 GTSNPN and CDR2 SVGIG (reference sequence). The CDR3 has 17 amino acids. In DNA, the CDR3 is TGTGCCTGGAGTGTTTTAGGGGACAGGGAGAGAGGGGAGACCCAGTACTTC. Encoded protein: CAWSVLGDRERGETQYF. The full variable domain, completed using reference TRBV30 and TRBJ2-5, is SQTIHQWPATLVQPVGSPLSLECTVEGTSNPNLYWYRQAAGRGLQLLFYSVGIGQISSEVPQNLSASRPQDRQFILSSKKLLLSDSGFYLCAWSVLGDRERGETQYFGPGTRLLVL.